This TCR beta chain was recorded in a study of CD8+ T cells in alopecia areata. Whole-study context: Patients in the study were on tofacitinib for 6 to 18 months, then off it for 6 months.

The germline V gene encodes CDR1 SQVTM and CDR2 ANQGSEA. V dropped 7 bases and J dropped 0 bases, with 13 bases sitting between them. The CDR3 runs to 13 residues. Extracted RNA was reverse transcribed into cDNA, the sequencing template. Sequencing was performed with immunoSEQ multiplex PCR; in TCRdb, only in-frame clones are kept and a portion is missing. The profile shows 42,000 or so clones, just under 95% of them singletons. Treatment indicated: oral pan-JAK inhibitor, 5-10 mg twice daily. The receptor comes from a human donor with alopecia areata. The chain employs TRBV29-1 and TRBJ2-7; TRBD2 is a possible D gene (5 bases). The starting material was CD8+ T cells sorted from blood, obtained at week 24, from a patient treated with tofacitinib. In DNA, the CDR3 is TGCAGCGCCGGACTTACGAGCTCCTACGAGCAGTACTTC. It codes for CSAGLTSSYEQYF.